These T cell receptor beta chains were read from a single sample in a study of T cell repertoires in cytomegalovirus infection. These receptors' antigens are unknown. TCRdb analysed the reads with MiXCR anew, one entry per CDR3 protein. The sample consists of some 940,000 distinct CDR3 sequences, 25% to 40% of them appearing once. Sequenced material: cultured CD8+ T cells from PBMCs, taken from culture after CMV antigen stimulation. The receptors derive from a human donor in good health (CMV status not recorded). Some clones in this sample may be carry-over from other donors' samples. CDR3s include the opening cysteine and the closing phenylalanine or tryptophan. The D gene is left open where the match is weak. Only some rows state a clone size, as once, few, many or a class for expanded clones.

CDR3aa: CASSLEAGAYEQYF
CDR3nt: TGTGCCAGCAGCTTAGAGGCAGGGGCCTACGAGCAGTACTTC
abundance: .
j_gene: TRBJ2-7
len: 14
d_gene: .
v_gene: TRBV7-8

CDR3aa: CAIGGGEQFF
CDR3nt: TGTGCCATCGGAGGGGGAGAGCAGTTCTTC
abundance: few
j_gene: TRBJ2-1
len: 10
d_gene: .
v_gene: TRBV24-1

CDR3aa: CASSLARDYEQFF
CDR3nt: TGTGCCAGCAGTTTGGCCAGGGACTATGAGCAGTTCTTC
abundance: .
j_gene: TRBJ2-1
len: 13
d_gene: .
v_gene: TRBV27

CDR3aa: CASSLDYLDRAETQYF
CDR3nt: TGTGCCAGCAGTTTAGACTATCTAGACAGGGCAGAGACCCAGTACTTC
abundance: once
j_gene: TRBJ2-5
len: 16
d_gene: TRBD1
v_gene: TRBV12-3/TRBV12-4

CDR3aa: CASSEVLGGIRKTQYF
CDR3nt: TGTGCCAGCAGTGAAGTACTCGGGGGAATTAGAAAGACCCAGTACTTC
abundance: few
j_gene: TRBJ2-5
len: 16
d_gene: .
v_gene: TRBV6-1

CDR3aa: CASSQVVTGFGYGYTF
CDR3nt: TGCGCCAGCAGCCAAGTCGTGACAGGGTTTGGGTATGGCTACACCTTC
abundance: .
j_gene: TRBJ1-2
len: 16
d_gene: TRBD1
v_gene: TRBV4-1

CDR3aa: CASSTGASNTEAFF
CDR3nt: TGTGCCAGCAGTACAGGGGCGTCAAACACTGAAGCTTTCTTT
abundance: few
j_gene: TRBJ1-1
len: 14
d_gene: TRBD1
v_gene: TRBV6-6

CDR3aa: CASSYGTAFNQPQHF
CDR3nt: TGTGCCAGCAGTTACGGGACAGCCTTCAATCAGCCCCAGCATTTT
abundance: .
j_gene: TRBJ1-5
len: 15
d_gene: TRBD1
v_gene: TRBV6-2/TRBV6-3

CDR3aa: CASSLEFTGELFF
CDR3nt: TGTGCCAGCAGCTTAGAATTCACCGGGGAGCTGTTTTTT
abundance: many
j_gene: TRBJ2-2
len: 13
d_gene: .
v_gene: TRBV7-2

CDR3aa: CASSAYRDPSYNSPLHF
CDR3nt: TGTGCCAGCAGTGCCTACAGGGACCCCTCCTATAATTCACCCCTCCACTTT
abundance: .
j_gene: TRBJ1-6
len: 17
d_gene: .
v_gene: TRBV6-5